This TCR beta chain was captured by sequencing in a study of CD8+ T cells in alopecia areata. Study results and limitations: Clarity of TCR sharing across patients fell short of that in mice, possibly HLA-related. Researchers report lesional scalp, most notably alopecia totalis/universalis, outstripped normal scalp in clonality. Sequencing of scalp samples also includes resident alphabeta T cells from normal skin.

Concerning this clone: Its matching antigen is unknown.

The sequencing template was cDNA reverse transcribed from extracted RNA. The method was immunoSEQ multiplex PCR; TCRdb's version includes in-frame clones alone and lacks a portion of them. The profile shows 4,000 to 4,500 clones, around 65% of them singletons. Germline V gives CDR1 LNHDA, CDR2 SQIVND (reference sequence). Trimming took off 6 bases at V and 0 bases at J, with 18 bases between the two ends. The CDR3 runs to 17 residues. This receptor was taken from a human donor in good health. The specimen was skin. This chain links TRBV19 with TRBJ2-4; tentatively, D is TRBD1 (5 bases). The CDR3 loop is CASSQDTQPLAKNIQYF. The CDR3 region has the DNA TGTGCCAGTAGCCAGGACACTCAACCGCTAGCCAAAAACATTCAGTACTTC.